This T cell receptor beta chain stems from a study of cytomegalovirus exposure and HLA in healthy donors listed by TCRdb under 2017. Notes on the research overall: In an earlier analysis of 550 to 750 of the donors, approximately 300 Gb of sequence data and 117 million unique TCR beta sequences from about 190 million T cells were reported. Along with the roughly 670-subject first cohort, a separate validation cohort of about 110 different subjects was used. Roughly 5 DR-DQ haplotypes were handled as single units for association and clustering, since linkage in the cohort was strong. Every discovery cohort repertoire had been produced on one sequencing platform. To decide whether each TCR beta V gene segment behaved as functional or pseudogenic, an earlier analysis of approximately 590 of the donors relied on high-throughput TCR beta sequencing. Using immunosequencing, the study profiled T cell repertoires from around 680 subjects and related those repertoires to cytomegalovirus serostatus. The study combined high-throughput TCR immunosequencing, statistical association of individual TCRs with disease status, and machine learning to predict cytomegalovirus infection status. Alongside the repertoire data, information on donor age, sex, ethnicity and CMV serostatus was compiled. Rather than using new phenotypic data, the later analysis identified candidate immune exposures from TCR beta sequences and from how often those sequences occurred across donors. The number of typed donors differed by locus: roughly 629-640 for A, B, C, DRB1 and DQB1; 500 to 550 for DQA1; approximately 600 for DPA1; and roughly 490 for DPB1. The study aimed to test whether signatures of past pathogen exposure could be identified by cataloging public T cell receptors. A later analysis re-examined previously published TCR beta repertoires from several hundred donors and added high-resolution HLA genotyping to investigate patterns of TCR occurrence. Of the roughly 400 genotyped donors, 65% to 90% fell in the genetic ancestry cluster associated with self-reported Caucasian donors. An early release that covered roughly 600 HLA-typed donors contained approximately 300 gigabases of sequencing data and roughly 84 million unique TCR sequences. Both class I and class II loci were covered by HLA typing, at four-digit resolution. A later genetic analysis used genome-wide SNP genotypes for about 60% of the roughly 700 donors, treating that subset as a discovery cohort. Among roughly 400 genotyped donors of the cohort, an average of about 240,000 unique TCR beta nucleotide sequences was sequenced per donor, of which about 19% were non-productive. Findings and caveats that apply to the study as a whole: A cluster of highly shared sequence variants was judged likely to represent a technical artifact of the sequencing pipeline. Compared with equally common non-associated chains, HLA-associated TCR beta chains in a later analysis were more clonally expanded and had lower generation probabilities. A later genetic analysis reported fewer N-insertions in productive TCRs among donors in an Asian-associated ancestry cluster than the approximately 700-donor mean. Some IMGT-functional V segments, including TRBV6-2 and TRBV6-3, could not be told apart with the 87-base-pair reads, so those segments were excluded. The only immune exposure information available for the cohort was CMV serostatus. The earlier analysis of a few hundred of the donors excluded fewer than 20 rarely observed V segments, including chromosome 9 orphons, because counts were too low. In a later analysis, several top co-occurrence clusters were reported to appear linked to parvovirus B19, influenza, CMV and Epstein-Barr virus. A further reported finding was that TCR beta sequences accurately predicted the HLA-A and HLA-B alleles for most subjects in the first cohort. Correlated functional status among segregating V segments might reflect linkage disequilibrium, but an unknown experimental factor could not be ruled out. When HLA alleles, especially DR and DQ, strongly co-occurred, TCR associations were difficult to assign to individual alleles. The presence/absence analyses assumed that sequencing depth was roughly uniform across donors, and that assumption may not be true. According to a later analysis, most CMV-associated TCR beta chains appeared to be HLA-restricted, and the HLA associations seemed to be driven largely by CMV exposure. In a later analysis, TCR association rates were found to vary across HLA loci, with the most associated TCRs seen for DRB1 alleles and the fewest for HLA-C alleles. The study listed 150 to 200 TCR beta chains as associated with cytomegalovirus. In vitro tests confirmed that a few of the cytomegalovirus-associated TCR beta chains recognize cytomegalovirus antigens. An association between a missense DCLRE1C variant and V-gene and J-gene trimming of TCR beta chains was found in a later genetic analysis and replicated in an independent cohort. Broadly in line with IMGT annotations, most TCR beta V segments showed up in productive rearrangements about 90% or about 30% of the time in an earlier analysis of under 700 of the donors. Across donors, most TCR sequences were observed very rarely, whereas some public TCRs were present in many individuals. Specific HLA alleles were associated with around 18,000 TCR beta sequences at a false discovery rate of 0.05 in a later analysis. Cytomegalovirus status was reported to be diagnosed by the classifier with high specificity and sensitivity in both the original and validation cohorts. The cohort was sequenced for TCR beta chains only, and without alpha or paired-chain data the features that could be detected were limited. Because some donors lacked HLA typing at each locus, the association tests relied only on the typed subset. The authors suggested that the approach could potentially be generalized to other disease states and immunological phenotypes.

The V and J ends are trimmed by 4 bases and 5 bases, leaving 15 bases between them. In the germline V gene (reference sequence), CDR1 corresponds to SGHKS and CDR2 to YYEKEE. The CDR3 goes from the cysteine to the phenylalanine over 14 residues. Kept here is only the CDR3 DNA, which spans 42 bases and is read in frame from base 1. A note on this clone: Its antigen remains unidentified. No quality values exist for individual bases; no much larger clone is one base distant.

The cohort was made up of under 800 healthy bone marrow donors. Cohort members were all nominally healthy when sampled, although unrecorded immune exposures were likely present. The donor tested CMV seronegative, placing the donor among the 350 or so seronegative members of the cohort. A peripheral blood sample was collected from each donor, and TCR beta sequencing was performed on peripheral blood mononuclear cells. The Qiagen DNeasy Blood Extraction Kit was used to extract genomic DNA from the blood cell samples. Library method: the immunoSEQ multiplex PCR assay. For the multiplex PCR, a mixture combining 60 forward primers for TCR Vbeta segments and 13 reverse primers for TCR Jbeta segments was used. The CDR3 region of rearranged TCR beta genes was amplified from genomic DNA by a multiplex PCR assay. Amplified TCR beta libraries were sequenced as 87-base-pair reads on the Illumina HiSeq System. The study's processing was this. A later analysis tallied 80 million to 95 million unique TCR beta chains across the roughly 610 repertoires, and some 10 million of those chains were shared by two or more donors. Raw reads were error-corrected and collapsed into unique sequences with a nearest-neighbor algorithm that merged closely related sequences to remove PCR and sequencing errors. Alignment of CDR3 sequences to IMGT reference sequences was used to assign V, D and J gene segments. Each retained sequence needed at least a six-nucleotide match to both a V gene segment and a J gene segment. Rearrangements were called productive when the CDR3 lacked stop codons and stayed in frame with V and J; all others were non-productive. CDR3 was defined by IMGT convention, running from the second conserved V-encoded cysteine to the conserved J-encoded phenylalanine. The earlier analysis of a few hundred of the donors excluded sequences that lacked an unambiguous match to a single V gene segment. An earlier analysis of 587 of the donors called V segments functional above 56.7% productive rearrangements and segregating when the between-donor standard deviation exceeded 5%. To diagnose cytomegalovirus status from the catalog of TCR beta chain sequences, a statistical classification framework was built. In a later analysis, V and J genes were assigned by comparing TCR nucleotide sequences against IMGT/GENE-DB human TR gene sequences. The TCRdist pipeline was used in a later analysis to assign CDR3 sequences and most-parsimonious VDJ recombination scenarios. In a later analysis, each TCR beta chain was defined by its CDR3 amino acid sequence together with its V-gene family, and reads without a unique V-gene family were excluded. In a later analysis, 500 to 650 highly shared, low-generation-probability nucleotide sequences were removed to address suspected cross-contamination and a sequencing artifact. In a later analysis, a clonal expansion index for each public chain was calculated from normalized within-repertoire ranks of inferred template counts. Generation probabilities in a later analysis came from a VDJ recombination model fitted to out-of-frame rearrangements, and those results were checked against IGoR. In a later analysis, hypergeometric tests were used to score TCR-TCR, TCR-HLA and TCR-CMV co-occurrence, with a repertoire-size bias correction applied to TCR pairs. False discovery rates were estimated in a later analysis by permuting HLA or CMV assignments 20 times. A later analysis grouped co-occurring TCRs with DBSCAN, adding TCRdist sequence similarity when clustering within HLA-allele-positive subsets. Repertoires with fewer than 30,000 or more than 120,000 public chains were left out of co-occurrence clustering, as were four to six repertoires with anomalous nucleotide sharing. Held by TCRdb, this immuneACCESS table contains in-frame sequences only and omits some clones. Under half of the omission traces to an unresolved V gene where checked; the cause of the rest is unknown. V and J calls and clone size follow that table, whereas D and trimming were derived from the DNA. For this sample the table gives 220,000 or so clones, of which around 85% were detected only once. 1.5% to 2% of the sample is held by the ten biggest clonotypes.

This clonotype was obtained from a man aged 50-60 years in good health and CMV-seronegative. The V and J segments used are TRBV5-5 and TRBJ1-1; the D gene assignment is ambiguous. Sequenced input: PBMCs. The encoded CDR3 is CASSPQEGRTEAFF. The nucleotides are TGTGCCAGCAGCCCCCAGGAGGGCCGGACTGAAGCTTTCTTT.